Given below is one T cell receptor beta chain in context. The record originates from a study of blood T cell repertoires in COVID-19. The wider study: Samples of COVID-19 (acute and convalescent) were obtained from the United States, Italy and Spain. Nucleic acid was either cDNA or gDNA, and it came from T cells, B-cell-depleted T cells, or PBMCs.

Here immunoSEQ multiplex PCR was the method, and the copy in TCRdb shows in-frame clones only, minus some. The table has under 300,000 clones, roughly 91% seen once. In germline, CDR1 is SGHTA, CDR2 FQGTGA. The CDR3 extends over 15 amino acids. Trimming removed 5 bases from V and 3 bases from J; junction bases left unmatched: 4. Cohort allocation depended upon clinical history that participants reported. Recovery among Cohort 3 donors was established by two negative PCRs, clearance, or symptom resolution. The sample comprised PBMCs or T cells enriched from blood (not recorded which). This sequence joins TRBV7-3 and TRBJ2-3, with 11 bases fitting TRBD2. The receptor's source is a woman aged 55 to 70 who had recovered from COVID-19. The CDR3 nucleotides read TGTGCCAGCAGCGCACTAGCGGGAGCAACAGATACGCAGTATTTT. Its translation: CASSALAGATDTQYF.